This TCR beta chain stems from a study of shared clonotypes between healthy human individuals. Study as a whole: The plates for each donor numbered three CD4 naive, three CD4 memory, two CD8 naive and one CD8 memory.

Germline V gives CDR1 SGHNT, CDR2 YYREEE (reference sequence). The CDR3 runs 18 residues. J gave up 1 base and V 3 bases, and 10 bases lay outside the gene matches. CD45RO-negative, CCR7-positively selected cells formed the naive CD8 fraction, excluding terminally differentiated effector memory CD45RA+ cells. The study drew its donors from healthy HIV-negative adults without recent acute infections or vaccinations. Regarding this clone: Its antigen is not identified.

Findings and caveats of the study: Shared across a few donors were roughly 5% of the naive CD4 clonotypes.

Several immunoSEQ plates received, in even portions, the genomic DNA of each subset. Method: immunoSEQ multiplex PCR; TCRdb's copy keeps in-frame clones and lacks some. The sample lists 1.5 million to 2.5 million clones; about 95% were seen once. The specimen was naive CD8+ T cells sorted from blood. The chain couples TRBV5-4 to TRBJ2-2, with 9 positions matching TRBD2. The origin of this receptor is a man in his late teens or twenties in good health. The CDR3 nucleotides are TGTGCCAGCAGCTCCCCGGAAGGGCGGGAGGGGAACACCGGGGAGCTGTTTTTT. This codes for CASSSPEGREGNTGELFF.